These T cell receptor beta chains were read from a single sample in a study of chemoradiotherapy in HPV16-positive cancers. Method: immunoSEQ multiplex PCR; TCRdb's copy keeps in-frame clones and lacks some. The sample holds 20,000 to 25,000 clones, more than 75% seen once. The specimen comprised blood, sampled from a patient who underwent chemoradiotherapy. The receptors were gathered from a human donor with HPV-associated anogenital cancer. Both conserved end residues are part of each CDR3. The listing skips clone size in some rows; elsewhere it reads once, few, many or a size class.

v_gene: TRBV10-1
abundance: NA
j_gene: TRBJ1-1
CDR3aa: CATSGGWDTEAFF

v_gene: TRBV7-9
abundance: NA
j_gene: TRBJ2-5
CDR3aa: CASSLIGETQYF

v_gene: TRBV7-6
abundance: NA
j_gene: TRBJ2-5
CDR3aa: CASSLVGGRQETQYF

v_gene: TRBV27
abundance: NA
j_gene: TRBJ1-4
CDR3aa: CASSIGQGREKLLF

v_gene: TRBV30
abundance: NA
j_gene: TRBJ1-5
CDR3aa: CAWSPGPRNQPQHF

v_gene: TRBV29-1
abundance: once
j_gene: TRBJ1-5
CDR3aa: CSVKGVGSQPQHF

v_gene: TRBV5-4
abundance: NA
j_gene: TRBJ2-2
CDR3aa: CASTPDRGRTGELFF

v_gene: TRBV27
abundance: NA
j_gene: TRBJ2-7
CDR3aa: CASSLSGAEQYF

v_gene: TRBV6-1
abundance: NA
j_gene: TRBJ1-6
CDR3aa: CASPMGTGHNSPLHF

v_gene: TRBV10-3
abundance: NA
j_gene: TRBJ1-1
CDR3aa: CAISGNTEAFF

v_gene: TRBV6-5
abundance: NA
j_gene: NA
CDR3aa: CASSLEAGGSYEQYF

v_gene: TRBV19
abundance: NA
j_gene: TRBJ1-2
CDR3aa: CASTPWRESGYGYTF

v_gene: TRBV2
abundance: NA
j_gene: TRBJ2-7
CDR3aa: CASDKSYEQYF

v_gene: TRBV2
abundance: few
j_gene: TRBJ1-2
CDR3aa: CASTSDSVRF

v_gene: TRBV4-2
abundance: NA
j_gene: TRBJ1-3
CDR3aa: CASSIWTESRNTIYF

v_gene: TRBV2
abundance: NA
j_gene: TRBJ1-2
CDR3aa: CATRLGENYGYTF

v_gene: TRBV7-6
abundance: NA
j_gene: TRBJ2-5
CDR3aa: CASSLSPPETQYF

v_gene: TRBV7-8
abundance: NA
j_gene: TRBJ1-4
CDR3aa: CASRRDRPGEKLFF

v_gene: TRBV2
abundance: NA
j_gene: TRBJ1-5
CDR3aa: CASSPPGGNQPQHF

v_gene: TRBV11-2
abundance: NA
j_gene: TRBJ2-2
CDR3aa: CASSLRVSTGELFF

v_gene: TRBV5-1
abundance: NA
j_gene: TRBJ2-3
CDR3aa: CASSDYIQYTQYF

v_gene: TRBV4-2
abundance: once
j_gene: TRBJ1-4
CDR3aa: CASSQERTGGDEKLFF

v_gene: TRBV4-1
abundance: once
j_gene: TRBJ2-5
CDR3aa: CASSPGERFQETQYF

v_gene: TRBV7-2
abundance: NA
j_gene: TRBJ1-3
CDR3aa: CASSLKAALSGNTIYF

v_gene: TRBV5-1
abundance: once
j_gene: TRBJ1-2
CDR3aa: CASSSSHDRGSGYTF

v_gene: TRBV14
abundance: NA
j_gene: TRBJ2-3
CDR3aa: CASSHLGWGPTGTDTQYF

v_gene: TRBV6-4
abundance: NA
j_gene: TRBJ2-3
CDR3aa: CASSPMSGGTDTQYF

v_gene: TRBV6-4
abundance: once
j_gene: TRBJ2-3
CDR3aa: CASSDKSGGAADTQYF

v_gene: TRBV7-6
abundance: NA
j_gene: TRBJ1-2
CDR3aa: CASSLLRAGGSVGYTF

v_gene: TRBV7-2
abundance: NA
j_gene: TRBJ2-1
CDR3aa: CASSFRDRSGEQFF

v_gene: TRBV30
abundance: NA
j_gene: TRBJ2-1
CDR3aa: CAWSGASGVDNEQFF

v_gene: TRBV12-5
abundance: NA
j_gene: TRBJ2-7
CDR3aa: CASGLERQYEQYF

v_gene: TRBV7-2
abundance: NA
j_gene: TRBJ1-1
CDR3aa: CASSRELGRGWSNTEAFF

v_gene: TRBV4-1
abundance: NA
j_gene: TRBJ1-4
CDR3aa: CASSQEPYRGSPVGEKLFF

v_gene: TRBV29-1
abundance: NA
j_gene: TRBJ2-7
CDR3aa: CSVALGLLSYEQYF

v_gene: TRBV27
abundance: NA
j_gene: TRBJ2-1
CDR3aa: CASRNSGRIEQFF

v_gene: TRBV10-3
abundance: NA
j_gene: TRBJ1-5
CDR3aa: CAISAEGAGNQPQHF

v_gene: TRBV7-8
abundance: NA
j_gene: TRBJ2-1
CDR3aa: CAIEGPVYNEQFF

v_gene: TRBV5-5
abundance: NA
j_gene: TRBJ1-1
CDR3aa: CASSFGTRGENTEAFF

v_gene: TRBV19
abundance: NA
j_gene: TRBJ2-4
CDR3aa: CASSIGSGSGNIQYF

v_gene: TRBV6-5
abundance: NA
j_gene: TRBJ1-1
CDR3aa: CASIPRGGWGTEAFF

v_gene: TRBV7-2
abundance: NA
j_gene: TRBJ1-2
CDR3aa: CASSWTGDHYGYTF

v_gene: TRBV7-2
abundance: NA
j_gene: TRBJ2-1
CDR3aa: CASSLDASGYNEQFF

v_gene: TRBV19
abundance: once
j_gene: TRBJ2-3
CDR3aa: CASSPRTGGTDTQYF

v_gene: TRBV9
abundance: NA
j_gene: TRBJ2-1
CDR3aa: CASSVGTLPNNEQFF

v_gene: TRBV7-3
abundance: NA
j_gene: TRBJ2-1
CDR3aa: CASSLTGTGGWNEQFF

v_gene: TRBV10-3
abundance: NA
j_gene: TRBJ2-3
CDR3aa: CASQSSSTDTQYF

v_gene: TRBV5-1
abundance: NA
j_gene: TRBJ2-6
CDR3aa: CASSMPGANVLTF

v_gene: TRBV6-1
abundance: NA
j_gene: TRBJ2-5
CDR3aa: CASSEGGTSGETQYF

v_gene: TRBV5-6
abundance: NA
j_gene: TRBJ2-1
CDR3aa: CASILGGPSSYNEQFF